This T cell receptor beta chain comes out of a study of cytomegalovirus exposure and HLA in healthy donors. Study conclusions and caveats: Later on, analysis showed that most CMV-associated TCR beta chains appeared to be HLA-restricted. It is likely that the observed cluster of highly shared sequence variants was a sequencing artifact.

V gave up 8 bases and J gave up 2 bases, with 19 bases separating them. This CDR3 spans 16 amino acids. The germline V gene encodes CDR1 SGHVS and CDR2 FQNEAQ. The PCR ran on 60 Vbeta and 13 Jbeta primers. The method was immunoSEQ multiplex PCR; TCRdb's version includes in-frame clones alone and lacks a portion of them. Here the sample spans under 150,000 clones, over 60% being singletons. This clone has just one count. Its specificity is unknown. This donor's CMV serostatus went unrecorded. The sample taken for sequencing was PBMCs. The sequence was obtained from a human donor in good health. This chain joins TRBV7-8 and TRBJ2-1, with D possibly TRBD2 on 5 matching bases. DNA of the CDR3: TGTGCCAGCGGCGGAGGAGGCGCGGACCCCTACAATGAGCAGTTCTTC. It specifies CASGGGGADPYNEQFF.